This T cell receptor beta chain was identified in a study of TIL therapy for anti-PD-1-resistant metastatic lung cancer. Study background: Progressing patients received lymphodepletion, expanded TIL infusion and IL-2. Median tumor PD-L1 proportion score was 5.5% to 6.5%.

Time point defined: pre-treatment sample, taken before nivolumab and TIL therapy. Details on this clone: Its antigen is unknown.

Study-wide results and limits: TIL clonotype persistence in blood showed no apparent association with response.

Looked up from germline, CDR1 is DFQATT and CDR2 is SNEGSKA (reference sequence). The CDR3 sequence is 10 residues long. The immunoSEQ assay was v3. Libraries were sequenced to 2 million to 2.5 million read pairs (survey) or roughly 4.5-6 million (deep). This table comes from immunoSEQ multiplex PCR, and its TCRdb copy is limited to in-frame clones, with some not included. The repertoire has tens of thousands of clones, 80% to 90% of them found once; the top ten carry 5%. The specimen comprised blood, sampled at baseline. The clonotype originates from a person between 30 and 79 years old with non-small cell lung cancer. This chain joins TRBV20-1 and TRBJ1-2, with D hard to call. In DNA, the CDR3 is TGCAACGTCGATCGCTATGGCTACACCTTC. Its translation is CNVDRYGYTF.